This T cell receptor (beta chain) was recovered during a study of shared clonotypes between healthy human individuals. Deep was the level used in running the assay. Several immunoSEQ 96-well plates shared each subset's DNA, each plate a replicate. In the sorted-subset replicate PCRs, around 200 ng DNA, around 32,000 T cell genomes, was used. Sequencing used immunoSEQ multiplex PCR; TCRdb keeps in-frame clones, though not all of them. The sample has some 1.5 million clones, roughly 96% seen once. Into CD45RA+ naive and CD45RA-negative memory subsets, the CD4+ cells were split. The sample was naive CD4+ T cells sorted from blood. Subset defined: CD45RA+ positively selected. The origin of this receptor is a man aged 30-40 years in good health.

This CDR3 reads CASSLTSGRLDTQYF. CDR3 nucleotide sequence: TGTGCCAGCAGCCTAACTAGCGGGAGGCTGGATACGCAGTATTTT. The chain combines TRBV28 with TRBJ2-3, with 12 bases matching TRBD2. The CDR3 has 15 amino acids. J lost 6 bases, V lost 6 bases, and 7 bases had no gene match. Germline lookup yields CDR1 MDHEN and CDR2 SYDVKM.